What follows is one T cell receptor beta chain and its context. The length of the CDR3 is 13 residues. V lost 6 bases, J lost 10 bases, and 16 bases lay in between. The sample belongs to a study of blood T cell repertoires in COVID-19. Across the whole study: Sample material is recorded as cDNA or gDNA derived from T cells, B-cell-depleted T cells, or PBMCs.

Authors' processing steps: Amplification of reference gene primers provided the estimated nucleated cell counts. Libraries were prepared by immunoSEQ multiplex PCR; TCRdb keeps only in-frame clonotypes and omits some of them. V, J and clone size were drawn from that table, and D and trimming were deduced from the DNA. This sample yields fewer than 200,000 clones, of which around 85% are seen a single time; about 1.2% belongs to the top ten. Sequences were obtained from peripheral blood. The chain recombines TRBV12-3 or TRBV12-4 with TRBJ2-1; possibly TRBD1 for D (5 bases). This receptor was obtained from a man in his sixties who had recovered from COVID-19. In DNA form, the CDR3 reads TGTGCCAGCAGCCTTGTTGGGCCAGGGGAGCAGTTCTTC. Its protein is CASSLVGPGEQFF.